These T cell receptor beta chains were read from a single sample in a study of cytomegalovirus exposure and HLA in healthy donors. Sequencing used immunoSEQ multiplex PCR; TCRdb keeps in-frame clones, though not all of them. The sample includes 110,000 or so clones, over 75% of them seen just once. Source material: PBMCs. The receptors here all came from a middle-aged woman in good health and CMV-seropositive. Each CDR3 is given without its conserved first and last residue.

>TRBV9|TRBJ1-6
ASSNPGQNNSPLH
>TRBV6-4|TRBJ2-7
ASSDGLAGAEQY
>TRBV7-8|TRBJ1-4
ASSLRTGATNEKLF
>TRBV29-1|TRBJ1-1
SVEAGELNTEAF
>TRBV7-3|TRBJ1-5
ASSFGVFAQTEANQPQH
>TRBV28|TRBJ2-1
ASSPRAGQF
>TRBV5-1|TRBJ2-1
ASSFTTGNKEQF
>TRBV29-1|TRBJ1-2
SVEVAAAGYGYT
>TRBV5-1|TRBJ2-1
ASSLGEGGGEQF
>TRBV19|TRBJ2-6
ASRRQGPISGANVLT
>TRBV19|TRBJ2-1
ASSMGFPSNEQF
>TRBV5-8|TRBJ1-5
ASSFFPGRGNQPQH
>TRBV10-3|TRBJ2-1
AISPSIAGLVYNEQF
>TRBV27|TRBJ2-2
ASSHRPGLINTGELF
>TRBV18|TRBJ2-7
ASSPYGTSGYEQY
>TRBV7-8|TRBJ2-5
ASSPRANREETQY
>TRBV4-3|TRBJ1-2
ASSPGQGIWYGYT
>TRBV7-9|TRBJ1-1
SSSFLSGGKDTEAF
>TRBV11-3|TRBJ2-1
ASSLDQGYYNEQF
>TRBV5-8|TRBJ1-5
ASSPFETGSNQPQH
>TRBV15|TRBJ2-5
ATSRGQGLAGEETQY
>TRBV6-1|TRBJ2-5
ASSASGGNQETQY
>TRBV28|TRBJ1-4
ASSPMGQENEKLF
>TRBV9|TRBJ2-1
ASSVVERGADEQF
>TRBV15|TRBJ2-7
ATSRGYAGSVQY
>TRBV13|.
ASSMGLAGAYEQY
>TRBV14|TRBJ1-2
ASSPLTGFGLYGYT
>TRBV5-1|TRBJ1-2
ASSLLAGVDYGYT
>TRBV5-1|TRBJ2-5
ASTPGGPQETQY
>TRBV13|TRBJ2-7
ASSPASGISYEQY
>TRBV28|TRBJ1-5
ASSLNSVEPQH
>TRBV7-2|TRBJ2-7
ASSLGVRDRRGYEQY
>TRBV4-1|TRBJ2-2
ASSKGLAGVNTGELF
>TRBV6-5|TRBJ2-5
ASSYSGTGVETQY
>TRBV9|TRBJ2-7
ASSKYGQGVGFDEQY
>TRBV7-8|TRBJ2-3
ASSLEGSGGIADTQY
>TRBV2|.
ASSEAAGTGGEQY
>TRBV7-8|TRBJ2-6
ASSPGRVGANVLT